These T cell receptor beta chains were read from a single sample in a study of blood T cell repertoires in COVID-19. Clones were read by immunoSEQ multiplex PCR, and TCRdb kept only the in-frame ones, dropping some. The repertoire holds some 160,000 clones, with approximately 91% as singletons. The material sequenced was peripheral blood. The receptors were sampled from a man younger than 30 with COVID-19, enrolled during active disease. Both conserved end residues are part of each CDR3. The order of the fields is V gene, D gene, clone size, J gene, CDR3 protein, CDR3 DNA. D genes are given only for firm matches. A row's size may be missing; if present it is once, few, many or a size class.

v_gene: TRBV6-1
d_gene: NA
abundance: NA
j_gene: TRBJ2-5
CDR3aa: CASSDDRAGQETQYF
CDR3nt: TGTGCCAGCAGTGACGACAGGGCGGGACAAGAGACCCAGTACTTC

v_gene: TRBV19
d_gene: NA
abundance: NA
j_gene: TRBJ2-3
CDR3aa: CASKGGLFTDTQYF
CDR3nt: TGTGCCAGTAAGGGCGGGTTATTCACAGATACGCAGTATTTT

v_gene: TRBV29-1
d_gene: NA
abundance: NA
j_gene: TRBJ1-1
CDR3aa: CSVRGRMNTEAFF
CDR3nt: TGCAGCGTTCGGGGGAGGATGAACACTGAAGCTTTCTTT

v_gene: TRBV7-2
d_gene: NA
abundance: NA
j_gene: TRBJ2-7
CDR3aa: CASSLVDGSYEQYF
CDR3nt: TGTGCCAGCAGCTTAGTGGACGGGAGCTACGAGCAGTACTTC

v_gene: TRBV27
d_gene: TRBD2
abundance: NA
j_gene: TRBJ2-7
CDR3aa: CASSLFSGSSYEQYF
CDR3nt: TGTGCCAGCAGTTTATTTAGCGGGAGCTCCTACGAGCAGTACTTC

v_gene: TRBV9
d_gene: TRBD2
abundance: few
j_gene: TRBJ2-1
CDR3aa: CASSVSGLAGGVEQFF
CDR3nt: TGTGCCAGCAGCGTATCGGGACTAGCGGGAGGGGTTGAGCAGTTCTTC

v_gene: TRBV12-3/TRBV12-4
d_gene: NA
abundance: NA
j_gene: TRBJ2-1
CDR3aa: CASSLNQREQFF
CDR3nt: TGTGCCAGCAGTTTAAACCAGCGGGAGCAGTTCTTC

v_gene: TRBV10-3
d_gene: TRBD1
abundance: NA
j_gene: TRBJ2-7
CDR3aa: CAITGQGIEEQYF
CDR3nt: TGTGCCATCACGGGACAGGGGATTGAAGAGCAGTACTTC

v_gene: TRBV4-3
d_gene: TRBD1
abundance: NA
j_gene: TRBJ2-5
CDR3aa: CASSQAVGTGGGTQYF
CDR3nt: TGCGCCAGCAGCCAAGCGGTCGGGACAGGTGGGGGGACCCAGTACTTC

v_gene: TRBV7-9
d_gene: TRBD1
abundance: NA
j_gene: TRBJ2-7
CDR3aa: CASSWDRVEQYF
CDR3nt: TGTGCCAGCAGCTGGGACAGGGTCGAGCAGTACTTC

v_gene: TRBV18
d_gene: TRBD1
abundance: NA
j_gene: TRBJ2-2
CDR3aa: CASSPSGQGVTGELFF
CDR3nt: TGTGCCAGCTCTCCTTCCGGACAGGGGGTCACCGGGGAGCTGTTTTTT

v_gene: TRBV6-6
d_gene: NA
abundance: NA
j_gene: TRBJ1-1
CDR3aa: CASLGGTEAFF
CDR3nt: TGTGCCAGCTTGGGGGGCACTGAAGCTTTCTTT

v_gene: TRBV6-1
d_gene: TRBD1
abundance: NA
j_gene: TRBJ1-2
CDR3aa: CASSGSYRTGGYHGYTF
CDR3nt: TGTGCCAGCAGTGGGTCCTATCGTACAGGGGGTTATCATGGCTACACCTTC

v_gene: TRBV11-3
d_gene: TRBD2
abundance: NA
j_gene: TRBJ2-2
CDR3aa: CASSPLAGDTGELFF
CDR3nt: TGTGCCAGCAGCCCCTTAGCGGGGGACACCGGGGAGCTGTTTTTT

v_gene: TRBV7-2
d_gene: TRBD1
abundance: NA
j_gene: TRBJ2-5
CDR3aa: CASSLGGQGAQETQYF
CDR3nt: TGTGCCAGCAGCTTAGGGGGACAGGGGGCTCAAGAGACCCAGTACTTC

v_gene: TRBV28
d_gene: NA
abundance: many
j_gene: TRBJ2-7
CDR3aa: CASSYPNRNPGYEQYF
CDR3nt: TGTGCCAGCAGCTACCCGAACCGGAACCCGGGCTACGAGCAGTACTTC

v_gene: TRBV5-5
d_gene: NA
abundance: NA
j_gene: TRBJ1-1
CDR3aa: CASSSHIDSLLLAFF
CDR3nt: TGTGCCAGCAGCTCGCACATCGACAGCCTCCTGTTAGCTTTCTTT

v_gene: TRBV30
d_gene: NA
abundance: few
j_gene: TRBJ1-1
CDR3aa: CAWSHAGAREAFF
CDR3nt: TGTGCCTGGAGTCATGCGGGGGCGAGAGAAGCTTTCTTT

v_gene: TRBV7-9
d_gene: NA
abundance: NA
j_gene: TRBJ1-5
CDR3aa: CASSLEGGSGQPQHF
CDR3nt: TGTGCCAGCAGCTTAGAAGGGGGTTCGGGTCAGCCCCAGCATTTT

v_gene: TRBV18
d_gene: TRBD1
abundance: NA
j_gene: TRBJ2-7
CDR3aa: CASSPAGQGSYEQYF
CDR3nt: TGTGCCAGCTCACCGGCGGGACAGGGGTCCTACGAGCAGTACTTC

v_gene: TRBV30
d_gene: NA
abundance: NA
j_gene: TRBJ2-3
CDR3aa: CAWSQGRNQPTDTQYF
CDR3nt: TGTGCCTGGAGCCAGGGGCGGAATCAACCCACAGATACGCAGTATTTT

v_gene: TRBV28
d_gene: NA
abundance: NA
j_gene: TRBJ2-5
CDR3aa: CASSFAQGQETQYF
CDR3nt: TGTGCCAGCAGTTTCGCACAGGGCCAAGAGACCCAGTACTTC

v_gene: TRBV28
d_gene: TRBD1
abundance: NA
j_gene: TRBJ2-2
CDR3aa: CASSSLGQGGTGELFF
CDR3nt: TGTGCCAGCAGTTCCCTCGGACAGGGTGGGACCGGGGAGCTGTTTTTT

v_gene: TRBV9
d_gene: TRBD1
abundance: NA
j_gene: TRBJ2-7
CDR3aa: CASSVGQGPHYEQYF
CDR3nt: TGTGCCAGCAGCGTAGGACAGGGGCCCCACTACGAGCAGTACTTC

v_gene: TRBV11-2
d_gene: NA
abundance: NA
j_gene: TRBJ2-7
CDR3aa: CASSLGFPSREQYF
CDR3nt: TGTGCCAGCAGCTTAGGTTTTCCTAGCCGAGAGCAGTACTTC

v_gene: TRBV27
d_gene: NA
abundance: few
j_gene: TRBJ1-2
CDR3aa: CASSFRGAQGYTF
CDR3nt: TGTGCCAGCAGTTTTCGGGGGGCGCAGGGCTACACCTTC

v_gene: TRBV6-2/TRBV6-3
d_gene: TRBD1
abundance: NA
j_gene: TRBJ2-7
CDR3aa: CASSVPGQGTGTPGLYEQYF
CDR3nt: TGTGCCAGCAGCGTCCCGGGACAGGGGACAGGGACCCCCGGTCTCTACGAGCAGTACTTC